This T cell receptor beta chain was documented in a study of T cell responses to AZD1222 COVID-19 vaccine. This clone appeared a single time. The target antigen is unknown. Study findings and constraints: Spike-specific TCR breadth and depth were elevated following two AZD1222 doses. Without day 14 samples, only post-peak T cell repertoires were studied.

The CDR3 covers 14 residues. Germline loops: CDR1 LNHDA, CDR2 SQIVND (reference sequence). Trimming removed 5 bases at V and 2 bases at J, with 12 bases between. Profiling relied on immunoSEQ multiplex PCR, and the TCRdb table lists in-frame clones only, not all of them. The repertoire consists of 90,000 or so clones, with 80% to 90% occurring once and the leading ten covering approximately 8%. The chain couples TRBV19 to TRBJ2-5; D gene ambiguous. Sequencing was performed on peripheral blood, taken on day 0 of AZD1222 vaccination. This TCR was sampled from an adult in good health. CDR3 loop: CASSGDFRQETQYF. As DNA, the CDR3 is TGTGCCAGTAGTGGTGACTTTCGGCAAGAGACCCAGTACTTC.